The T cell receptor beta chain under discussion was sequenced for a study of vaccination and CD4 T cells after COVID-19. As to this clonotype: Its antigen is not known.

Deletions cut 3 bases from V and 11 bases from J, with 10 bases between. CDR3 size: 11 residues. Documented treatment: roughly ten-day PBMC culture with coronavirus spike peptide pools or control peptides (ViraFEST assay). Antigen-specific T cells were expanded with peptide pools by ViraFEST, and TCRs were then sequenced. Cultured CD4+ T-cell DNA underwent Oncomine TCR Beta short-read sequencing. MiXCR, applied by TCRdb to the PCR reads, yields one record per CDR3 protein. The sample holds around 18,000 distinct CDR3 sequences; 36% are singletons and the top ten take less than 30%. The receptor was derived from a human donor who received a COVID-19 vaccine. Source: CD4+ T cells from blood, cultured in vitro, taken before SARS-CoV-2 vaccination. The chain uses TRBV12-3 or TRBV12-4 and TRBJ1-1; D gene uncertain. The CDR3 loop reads CASSLTEMAFF. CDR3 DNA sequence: TGTGCCAGCAGTTTGACCGAGATGGCTTTCTTT.